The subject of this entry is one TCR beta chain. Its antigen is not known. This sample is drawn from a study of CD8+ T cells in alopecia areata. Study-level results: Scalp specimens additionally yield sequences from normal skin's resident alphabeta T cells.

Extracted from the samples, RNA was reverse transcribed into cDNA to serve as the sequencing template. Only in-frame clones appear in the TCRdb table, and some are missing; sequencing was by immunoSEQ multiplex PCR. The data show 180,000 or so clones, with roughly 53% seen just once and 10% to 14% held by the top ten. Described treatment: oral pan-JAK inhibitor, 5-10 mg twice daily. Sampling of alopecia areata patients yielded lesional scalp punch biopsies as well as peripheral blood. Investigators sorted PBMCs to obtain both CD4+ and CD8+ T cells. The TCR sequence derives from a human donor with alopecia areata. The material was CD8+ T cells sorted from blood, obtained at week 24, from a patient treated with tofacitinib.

The CDR3 sequence: CAWMDFSDEQYF. CDR3 coding DNA: TGTGCCTGGATGGATTTTTCAGACGAGCAGTACTTC. The rearrangement uses TRBV30 and TRBJ2-7; the D is unclear. CDR1 is GTSNPN and CDR2 is SVGIG in the germline V gene (reference sequence). The CDR3 consists of 12 residues. V was trimmed by 4 bases and J by 5 bases, leaving 12 bases between them.